This section outlines one T cell receptor (beta chain) sequence together with its context. The antigen is undetermined. Clones were sequenced by immunoSEQ multiplex PCR, and TCRdb holds only the in-frame ones, with some missing. The profile shows under 200,000 clones, roughly nine tenths of them singletons. These data come from a study of T cell responses to AZD1222 COVID-19 vaccine. The CDR3 contains 13 residues. Trimming left V 6 bases short and J 3 bases short, with 11 bases between. Study-wide results and limits: Spike-specific TCR breadth and depth grew following two AZD1222 doses. The repertoires were collected only after the peak T cell response. Donors, mostly white British, included more females; clonal diversity was possibly underestimated. Unmutated regions of variants are reportedly targeted by nearly half of spike-specific TCRs.

The source was peripheral blood, collected on day 0 of AZD1222 vaccination. The TCR sequence derives from an adult in good health. The rearrangement links TRBV23-1 to TRBJ1-1; D is unresolved. TRBV23-1 is an ORF, with its function uncertain. As DNA, the CDR3 is TGCGCCAGCAGATACCGGGAGGACACTGAAGCTTTCTTT. The encoded protein is CASRYREDTEAFF.